This T cell receptor (beta chain) was identified during a study of beta chain features in type 1 diabetes. Per donor, one heparinised blood draw averaged around 110 mL. Sorting of CD4+ naive, central memory, regulatory and stem cell-like memory cells was performed via CD45RO/CCR7/CD25/CD127/CD95/CD27. This clone was seen repeatedly, ten times or more. The sequenced template was cDNA made from the entire isolated RNA. Naive, central memory and regulatory T cell samples averaged roughly 3.4 million immunoSEQ reads each. Here immunoSEQ multiplex PCR was the method, and the copy in TCRdb shows in-frame clones only, minus some. The repertoire holds about 340,000 clones, approximately 8.2% seen once, with around 0.45% in the top ten. V was shortened by 2 bases and J by 2 bases, with 8 bases between the two germline ends. The CDR3 totals 14 residues. The germline CDR1 and CDR2 sequences are LGHNA and YSLEER.

The source is a woman younger than 30 in good health. V gene TRBV4-3 combines with J gene TRBJ2-3; D not certain. The sequenced sample was central memory CD4+ T cells from blood. CDR3 DNA sequence: TGCGCCAGCAGCCAAATCCCTTTCACAGATACGCAGTATTTT. Its protein is CASSQIPFTDTQYF.